One and the same sample provided the 32 T cell receptor beta chains below, sequenced in a study of blood T cell repertoires in COVID-19. Repertoires were generated with immunoSEQ multiplex PCR, while TCRdb's copy carries only in-frame clones and drops some. The sample holds around 150,000 clones, over 70% seen once. Material: peripheral blood. The source is a man in his fifties with active COVID-19.

The J gene is TRBJ2-5, the V gene TRBV11-2; D not resolved. The germline V gene has CDR1 SGHAT and CDR2 FQNNGV. This CDR3 comprises 15 residues. V was cut by 5 bases and J by 1 base, with 14 bases left in between. This CDR3 is CASSLSGWLQETQYF. DNA for the CDR3: TGTGCCAGCAGCCTATCAGGTTGGCTCCAAGAGACCCAGTACTTC.

The genes are TRBV5-1 and TRBJ2-3; possibly TRBD1 for D (5 bases). Looked up from germline, CDR1 is SGHRS and CDR2 is YFSETQ. The CDR3 sequence is 15 residues long. The V gene lost 4 bases and the J gene lost 7 bases, with 19 bases spanning the gap. The CDR3 bases are TGCGCCAGCAGCGCCGATCAGGGCCTCTCGAATACGCAGTATTTT. Translation gives CASSADQGLSNTQYF.

This chain connects TRBV24-1 to TRBJ2-1; TRBD2 matches at 10 bases. The CDR3 runs to 15 residues. Trimming took 4 bases from V and 6 from J; bases not matched to a gene: 5. CDR1 and CDR2 from the germline V gene are KGHDR and SFDVKD. The CDR3 coding sequence is TGTGCCACCAGTGAAGGCGGGACTAGCGCCAATGAGCAGTTCTTC. Translated, it gives CATSEGGTSANEQFF.

The rearrangement joins TRBV10-3 to TRBJ1-1; TRBD1 matches 8 bases. Germline trimming cut 6 bases from V and 1 base from J; bases unmatched to any gene: 4. The V gene's germline CDR1 is ENHRY and CDR2 SYGVKD. CDR3 length: 14 amino acids. The CDR3 DNA reads as TGTGCCATCAGCACAGGACAGGGGAACACTGAAGCTTTCTTT. It is translated as CAISTGQGNTEAFF.

The rearrangement joins TRBV11-2 to TRBJ2-3; tentative D call: TRBD2 (6 bases). CDR1 SGHAT and CDR2 FQNNGV come from the germline V gene. V was clipped by 1 base and J by 4 bases, with 9 bases between them. This CDR3 region has 14 residues. CDR3 nucleotide sequence: TGTGCCAGCAGCTTAGCCTGGGGGGCAGATACGCAGTATTTT. Translated, it gives CASSLAWGADTQYF.

The chain couples TRBV11-2 to TRBJ2-3, with 8 bases matching TRBD2. CDR1 is SGHAT and CDR2 is FQNNGV in the germline V gene. With V trimmed by 0 bases and J by 9 bases, 2 bases remained unmatched. The CDR3 length is 13 residues. The chain's CDR3 is CASSLEGGGTQYF. For the CDR3, the DNA is TGTGCCAGCAGCTTAGAAGGCGGGGGGACGCAGTATTTT.

V usage is TRBV5-1 and J usage is TRBJ2-7; D perhaps matches TRBD2 (5 bases). CDR1 is SGHRS and CDR2 is YFSETQ in the germline V gene. The CDR3 consists of 13 residues. V dropped 4 bases and J dropped 9 bases, with 17 bases sitting between them. The CDR3 loop reads CASSPEGQSGQYF. CDR3 coding DNA: TGCGCCAGCAGCCCTGAGGGTCAGTCGGGGCAGTACTTC.

The chain is built from TRBV7-3 and TRBJ1-1; D is ambiguous. Germline V gives CDR1 SGHTA, CDR2 FQGTGA. The V end was cut by 6 bases, the J end by 11 bases, with 19 bases between. This CDR3 comprises 13 residues. The CDR3 bases are TGTGCCAGCAGTTCGGTCGCGAACAGTATTGCTTTCTTT. Amino acid sequence: CASSSVANSIAFF.

The chain joins TRBV7-6 to TRBJ1-5, with D maybe TRBD1 (6 bases). The germline V gene has CDR1 SGHVS and CDR2 FNYEAQ. The V and J ends lost 1 base and 0 bases respectively, with 13 bases between them. This CDR3 spans 17 amino acids. CDR3 residues: CASSLGTGIHSNQPQHF. The CDR3 coding sequence is TGTGCCAGCAGCTTAGGTACAGGGATACATAGCAATCAGCCCCAGCATTTT.

This chain uses TRBV5-4 with TRBJ2-1; no firm D call. The CDR3 consists of 14 residues. Looked up from germline, CDR1 is SGHNT and CDR2 is YYREEE (reference sequence). V was cut by 0 bases and J by 5 bases, with 9 bases left in between. CDR3 nucleotide sequence: TGTGCCAGCAGCTTGGTTGGCGGAGACAATGAGCAGTTCTTC. The encoded protein is CASSLVGGDNEQFF.

J is TRBJ1-1 and V is TRBV29-1; 9 bases align to TRBD1. This CDR3 contains 15 residues. Germline loops: CDR1 SQVTM, CDR2 ANQGSEA. The ends lost 2 bases at V and 4 bases at J; junction bases unmatched: 8. This chain's CDR3 is CSVESFVTGGTEAFF. The CDR3 DNA follows: TGCAGCGTTGAATCGTTTGTGACAGGGGGCACTGAAGCTTTCTTT.

This chain joins TRBV20-1 and TRBJ2-7, with 7 bases matching TRBD2. Germline V gene sequence: CDR1 DFQATT, CDR2 SNEGSKA (reference sequence). The V gene end was trimmed by 3 bases and the J gene end by 5 bases; junction bases not matched to a gene: 7. The CDR3 covers 13 residues. The DNA for the CDR3 is TGCAGTGCTAGTGGGGGGGAAGTAAACGAGCAGTACTTC. Protein: CSASGGEVNEQYF.

The chain's CDR3 is CASSILQGAGGYTF. The CDR3 region has the DNA TGTGCCAGTAGTATCCTTCAGGGAGCGGGGGGCTACACCTTC. V and J are TRBV19 and TRBJ1-2; TRBD1 is a possible D gene (5 bases). Trimming stripped 3 bases from V and 8 bases from J, with 16 bases between. Germline values: CDR1 LNHDA, CDR2 SQIVND (reference sequence). CDR3 length equals 14 residues.

This CDR3 is CASSLTGLKNEQFF. CDR3 DNA: TGTGCCAGCAGCTTGACCGGACTTAAGAATGAGCAGTTCTTC. The chain recombines TRBV7-9 with TRBJ2-1; D possibly corresponds to TRBD2 (5 bases). The CDR3 spans 14 residues. Trimming pared 3 bases from V and 7 bases from J, leaving 13 bases between. Germline V gene data show CDR1 as SEHNR and CDR2 as FQNEAQ (reference sequence).

The V and J genes are TRBV19 and TRBJ2-5, with D maybe TRBD1 (6 bases). The CDR3 sequence is 13 residues long. Deletions cut 5 bases from V and 2 bases from J, with 9 bases between. Germline assignment: CDR1 LNHDA and CDR2 SQIVND (reference sequence). The CDR3: CASSPGQQETQYF. The DNA of the CDR3 is TGTGCCAGTAGTCCAGGACAGCAAGAGACCCAGTACTTC.

This clone was seen just once. CDR3 region: CASSLPQGAYNEQFF. The CDR3 coding sequence is TGTGCCAGCAGCTTGCCCCAGGGGGCGTACAATGAGCAGTTCTTC. This chain joins TRBV5-4 and TRBJ2-1; 8 bases map to TRBD1. Germline CDR1 SGHNT, CDR2 YYREEE (reference sequence). The CDR3 runs 15 residues. The J segment lost 4 bases and the V segment lost 1 base, leaving 4 bases of the junction unmatched.

This sequence joins TRBV19 and TRBJ1-1; D might be TRBD1 (6 bases). This CDR3 is built from 15 residues. V gave up 2 bases and J gave up 4 bases, with 14 bases separating them. The V gene's germline CDR1 is LNHDA and CDR2 SQIVND (reference sequence). The CDR3 sequence: CASSINWGGRTEAFF. DNA of the CDR3: TGTGCCAGTAGTATAAATTGGGGGGGGCGCACTGAAGCTTTCTTT.

V gene TRBV19 combines with J gene TRBJ2-7, with TRBD1 matching 9 bases. The V and J ends lost 5 bases and 2 bases, in that order; junction bases with no gene match: 4. The CDR3 has 14 residues. Germline-derived CDR1 and CDR2 are LNHDA and SQIVND (reference sequence). DNA for the CDR3: TGTGCCAGTAGTCCCGGGACAGGGACCTACGAGCAGTACTTC. This sequence encodes CASSPGTGTYEQYF.

The chain employs TRBV2 and TRBJ1-1; 8 bases align to TRBD1. Germline CDR1 SNHLY, CDR2 FYNNEI. Trimming at V came to 4 bases and at J to 5 bases, leaving 6 bases not matched to a gene. The CDR3 covers 14 residues. This chain's CDR3 is CASSAQGGGTEAFF. The DNA for the CDR3 is TGTGCCAGCAGTGCACAGGGGGGGGGTACTGAAGCTTTCTTT. The full variable domain, rest sourced from reference TRBV2 and TRBJ1-1, is EPEVTQTPSHQVTQMGQEVILRCVPISNHLYFYWYRQILGQKVEFLVSFYNNEISEKSEIFDDQFSVERPDGSNFTLKIRSTKLEDSAMYFCASSAQGGGTEAFFGQGTRLTVV.

The rearrangement uses TRBV9 and TRBJ1-1, with 8 positions matching TRBD1. This CDR3 is 13 amino acids long. Trimming at V came to 7 bases and at J to 4 bases, leaving 6 bases not matched to a gene. From germline, CDR1 is SGDLS and CDR2 YYNGEE. The DNA of the CDR3 is TGTGCCAGCGGAAAACAGGGGGGCACTGAAGCTTTCTTT. It specifies CASGKQGGTEAFF.

CDR3 DNA sequence: TGTGCCAGCAGCCAACAAACGGCTCGCCGGGATGATACGCAGTATTTT. Its translation is CASSQQTARRDDTQYF. This rearrangement joins TRBV4-2 to TRBJ2-3, with D perhaps TRBD2 (5 bases). In germline, CDR1 is LGHNA, CDR2 YNFKEQ. V was shortened by 2 bases and J by 6 bases, with 18 bases between the two germline ends. This CDR3 spans 16 amino acids.

The V and J genes are TRBV5-4 and TRBJ2-3, with D possibly being TRBD2 (5 bases). Germline-derived CDR1 and CDR2 are SGHNT and YYREEE (reference sequence). V shed 5 bases and J shed 6 bases, with 10 bases lying between them. This CDR3 region has 12 residues. CDR3 sequence (DNA): TGTGCCAGCAGTCGGGATTCCGATACGCAGTATTTT. Translation gives CASSRDSDTQYF.

The V and J genes are TRBV19 and TRBJ2-5, with 7 bases aligning to TRBD1. The CDR3 loop spans 16 amino acids. V was pared by 5 bases and J by 5 bases, with 14 bases of the junction left unmatched. The germline V gene has CDR1 LNHDA and CDR2 SQIVND (reference sequence). The CDR3 DNA is TGTGCCAGTAGTGCCCGTACCCCAGGGGGACGGGAGACCCAGTACTTC. Translation: CASSARTPGGRETQYF.

The rearrangement uses TRBV5-4 and TRBJ1-6; D is possibly TRBD1 (6 bases). Trimming took off 4 bases at V and 7 bases at J, with 15 bases between the two ends. The CDR3 extends over 15 amino acids. CDR1 is SGHNT, CDR2 YYREEE, per germline (reference sequence). The CDR3 loop reads CASSPQRGGNSPLHF. For the CDR3, the DNA is TGTGCCAGCAGCCCTCAGAGGGGGGGCAATTCACCCCTCCACTTT.

The chain employs TRBV6-5 and TRBJ1-4, with TRBD1 identical over 8 bases. Germline V gene lookup returns CDR1 MNHEY and CDR2 SVGAGI. Unmatched junction bases numbered 2, after V lost 6 bases and J lost 5 bases. The CDR3 has 13 amino acids. CDR3 sequence: CASSAGGNEKLFF. CDR3 sequence (DNA): TGTGCCAGCAGCGCAGGGGGCAATGAAAAACTGTTTTTT.

The V and J genes are TRBV3-1 (or the pseudogene TRBV3-2) and TRBJ1-2; D is ambiguous. Per the germline V gene, CDR1 is LGHDT and CDR2 is YNNKEL (reference sequence). The CDR3 is 12 amino acids. V lost 4 bases and J lost 6, with 9 bases in between. The CDR3 protein is CASSLTGDGYTF. The CDR3 region has the DNA TGTGCCAGCAGCCTTACGGGAGATGGCTACACCTTC.

This sequence joins TRBV5-4 and TRBJ2-7; TRBD2 aligns across 8 bases. The CDR3 runs to 12 residues. Germline trimming cut 10 bases from V and 6 bases from J; bases unmatched to any gene: 9. Germline CDR1 SGHNT, CDR2 YYREEE (reference sequence). Here the CDR3 DNA reads TGTGCCTTCCTCGGGAGGGCGGGCGAGCAGTACTTC. Translating gives CAFLGRAGEQYF. Full variable domain (rest looked up from reference TRBV5-4 and TRBJ2-7): ETGVTQSPTHLIKTRGQQVTLRCSSQSGHNTVSWYQQALGQGPQFIFQYYREEENGRGNFPPRFSGLQFPNYSSELNVNALELDDSALYLCAFLGRAGEQYFGPGTRLTVT.

The chain couples TRBV5-4 to TRBJ1-1, with 10 bases matching TRBD1. The V and J ends lost 5 bases and 3 bases, in that order; junction bases with no gene match: 1. Germline-derived CDR1 and CDR2 are SGHNT and YYREEE (reference sequence). This CDR3 is built from 13 residues. This CDR3 reads CASRGTGDTEAFF. CDR3 nucleotide sequence: TGTGCCAGCAGGGGGACAGGGGACACTGAAGCTTTCTTT.

This chain joins TRBV7-8 and TRBJ1-1; the D gene is possibly TRBD1 (5 bases). V lost 4 bases and J 5 bases, leaving 14 bases between the germline ends. Germline CDR1 and CDR2: SGHVS and FQNEAQ. The CDR3 loop spans 14 amino acids. The CDR3 loop is CASSSPGRGTEAFF. DNA of the CDR3: TGTGCCAGCAGCTCCCCAGGGCGGGGGACTGAAGCTTTCTTT.

The chain has TRBV11-2 and TRBJ2-7; 7 bases fit TRBD1. Germline loops: CDR1 SGHAT, CDR2 FQNNGV. The CDR3 runs to 15 residues. The junction had 7 bases not matched to a gene; V was cut back by 5 bases and J by 0 bases. CDR3 bases: TGTGCCAGCAGCCCCCTAAGGGGGCTCTCCTACGAGCAGTACTTC. Translating it yields CASSPLRGLSYEQYF.

The genes are TRBV7-9 and TRBJ1-2; a weak D match, TRBD1 (5 bases). From germline, CDR1 is SEHNR and CDR2 FQNEAQ (reference sequence). The CDR3 is 13 residues long. V gave up 5 bases and J gave up 8 bases, with 15 bases separating them. CDR3 protein: CASSPSRGQGYTF. CDR3 DNA sequence: TGTGCCAGCAGCCCCTCGCGGGGCCAGGGCTACACCTTC.

The chain uses TRBV27 and TRBJ1-5; 12 bases fit TRBD1. This CDR3 has 17 amino acids. Germline CDR1 MNHEY, CDR2 SMNVEV (reference sequence). The V gene end was trimmed by 6 bases and the J gene end by 0 bases; junction bases not matched to a gene: 6. CDR3 DNA sequence: TGTGCCAGCAGCCGGGACAGGGGGCGGGATAGCAATCAGCCCCAGCATTTT. Protein sequence: CASSRDRGRDSNQPQHF.